This paragraph covers one TCR beta chain sequence. The antigen it recognizes is unknown. Per-base qualities were not stored, and no clone one base away is much larger. This sample was taken from a study of cytomegalovirus exposure and HLA in healthy donors (TCRdb year 2017). Background for the entire study: According to a later analysis, one platform produced both the 120 validation repertoires and the approximately 660 repertoires of the first cohort. A separate validation cohort of some 130 different subjects was used in addition to the 666-subject first cohort. The study aimed to test whether cataloging public T cell receptors could reveal signatures of past pathogen exposure. High-throughput TCR immunosequencing, statistical association of individual TCRs with disease status, and machine learning were combined to predict cytomegalovirus infection status.

The library was made by the immunoSEQ multiplex PCR assay. The original methods were these. To diagnose cytomegalovirus status from the catalog of TCR beta chain sequences, a statistical classification framework was built. Not all clones reach the TCRdb copy of this immuneACCESS table, which keeps in-frame sequences only. Checked studies attribute under half of the gap to unresolved V genes and leave the rest unexplained. For V, J and clone size, that table is used; D and trimming come from the DNA. In all, the sample holds more than 130,000 clones, and roughly 88% of those were seen once. The ten biggest clones cover approximately 8% of the sample. The donors belonged to the validation cohort of over a hundred subjects, which was separate from the approximately 700-subject first cohort. Study-wide findings and limitations: In both the original and validation cohorts, the classifier was reported to diagnose cytomegalovirus status with high specificity and sensitivity. Subsequent analysis determined that TCRs grouped into clusters in the first cohort also showed a tendency toward co-occurrence across the 120 validation repertoires, and approximately 93% of cluster scores exceeded 0. A later analysis had no HLA typing for the validation cohort, so co-occurrence there was scored across all 110 or so repertoires. The study listed 150 to 200 TCR beta chains as associated with cytomegalovirus. It was suggested by the authors that the approach could potentially be generalized to other disease states and immunological phenotypes. In vitro tests confirmed that three of the cytomegalovirus-associated TCR beta chains recognize cytomegalovirus antigens. While some public TCRs were present in many individuals, most TCR sequences turned up only very rarely across donors.

The sequencing input was PBMCs. This TCR was recovered from a woman aged 18 to 35 in good health and CMV-seropositive.

The CDR3 reads as follows: CASRWGPGTAEAFF. The base sequence is TGTGCCAGCAGATGGGGGCCTGGGACAGCTGAAGCTTTCTTT. This sequence uses TRBV7-3 and TRBJ1-1; the junction holds 7 bases that match TRBD1. CDR1 is given as SGHTA and CDR2 as FQGTGA, both from the germline V gene. V has 6 bases trimmed and J has 6 bases trimmed; junction bases matching no gene number 10. The CDR3 covers 14 residues, taking in both the cysteine and the phenylalanine. Of the read, only the CDR3 DNA is kept; its 42 bases are in frame from base 1.